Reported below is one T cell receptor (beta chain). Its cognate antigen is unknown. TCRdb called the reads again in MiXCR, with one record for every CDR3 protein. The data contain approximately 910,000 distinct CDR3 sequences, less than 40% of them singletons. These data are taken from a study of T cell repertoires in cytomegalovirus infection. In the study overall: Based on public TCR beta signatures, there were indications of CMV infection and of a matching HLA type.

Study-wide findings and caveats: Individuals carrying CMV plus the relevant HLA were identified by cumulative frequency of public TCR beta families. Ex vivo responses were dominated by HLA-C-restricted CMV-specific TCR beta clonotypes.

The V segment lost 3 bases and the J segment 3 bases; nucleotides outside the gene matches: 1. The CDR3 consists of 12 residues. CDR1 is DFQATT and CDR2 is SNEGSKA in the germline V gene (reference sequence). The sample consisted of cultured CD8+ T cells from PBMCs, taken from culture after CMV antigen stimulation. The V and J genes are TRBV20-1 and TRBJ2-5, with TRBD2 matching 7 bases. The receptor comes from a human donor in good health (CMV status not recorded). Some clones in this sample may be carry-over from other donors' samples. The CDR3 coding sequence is TGCAGTGCTAGGGCGGGGGAAGAGACCCAGTACTTC. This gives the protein CSARAGEETQYF.